The 8 T cell receptor beta chains below come from one sample, sequenced in a study of blood T cell repertoires in COVID-19. Produced via immunoSEQ multiplex PCR; TCRdb's table is partial and in-frame only. This table has some 200,000 clones, around 86% appearing once. Sequenced: peripheral blood. The source is a man between 65 and 80 years old with acute or convalescent COVID-19.

The gene calls are TRBV6-5 and TRBJ2-2; maybe TRBD1 (5 bases). Germline CDR1 MNHEY, CDR2 SVGAGI. The V end was cut by 6 bases, the J end by 4 bases, with 15 bases between. The CDR3 covers 15 residues. The CDR3 nucleotides read TGTGCCAGCAGGGTGCAGGGTAAATCCACCGGGGAGCTGTTTTTT. Amino acids: CASRVQGKSTGELFF.

V is TRBV5-6 and J is TRBJ2-6, with TRBD2 identical over 11 bases. The V segment lost 4 bases and the J segment 0 bases; nucleotides outside the gene matches: 6. CDR1 is SGHDT, CDR2 YYEEEE, per germline. This CDR3 has 18 amino acids. The CDR3 DNA follows: TGTGCCAGCAGCCCGGGACTAGCGGTCATCTCTGGGGCCAACGTCCTGACTTTC. It specifies CASSPGLAVISGANVLTF.

The rearrangement links TRBV28 to TRBJ1-5; TRBD1 matches at 11 bases. Germline values: CDR1 MDHEN, CDR2 SYDVKM. This CDR3 is 14 amino acids long. V lost 7 bases to trimming and J lost 5 bases; unmatched junction nucleotides: 4. CDR3 nucleotides: TGTGCCAGCACCGGGACAGGGGGAGATCAGCCCCAGCATTTT. It codes for CASTGTGGDQPQHF.

This rearrangement joins TRBV28 to TRBJ2-7, with 12 nucleotides matching TRBD1. The CDR3 has 16 amino acids. The germline V gene encodes CDR1 MDHEN and CDR2 SYDVKM. J lost 7 bases, V lost 5 bases, and 12 bases had no gene match. CDR3 in amino acids: CASSPQGQGAEGEQYF. CDR3 DNA: TGTGCCAGCAGTCCCCAGGGACAGGGGGCGGAGGGGGAGCAGTACTTC.

CDR3 in DNA: TGCGCCAGCAGCTTCGTGGCAGGGAACCAAGAGACCCAGTACTTC. This translates into CASSFVAGNQETQYF. The chain joins TRBV5-1 to TRBJ2-5, with a weak D call TRBD1 (5 bases). This CDR3 contains 15 residues. Per the germline V gene, CDR1 is SGHRS and CDR2 is YFSETQ. The germline V and J ends were trimmed by 2 bases and 0 bases, with 11 bases remaining between them.

The chain links TRBV2 to TRBJ1-6; D is perhaps TRBD1 (5 bases). The CDR3 runs 17 residues. Germline V gene lookup returns CDR1 SNHLY and CDR2 FYNNEI. Trimming pared 5 bases from V and 10 bases from J, leaving 24 bases between. For the CDR3, the DNA is TGTGCCAGCAGTTTCCCCCCTTGGGCAGGGAGGGACTCACCCCTCCACTTT. Translating it yields CASSFPPWAGRDSPLHF.

The CDR3 DNA is TGCGCCAGCAGCCCAGGGGGGAACAATCAGCCCCAGCATTTT. This sequence encodes CASSPGGNNQPQHF. The V gene is TRBV5-1, the J gene TRBJ1-5; 7 bases are shared with TRBD1. The V gene end was trimmed by 4 bases and the J gene end by 3 bases; junction bases not matched to a gene: 4. There are 14 residues in the CDR3. Looked up from germline, CDR1 is SGHRS and CDR2 is YFSETQ.

The rearrangement joins TRBV5-1 to TRBJ2-3; 8 bases align to TRBD2. Per germline, CDR1 SGHRS and CDR2 YFSETQ. The CDR3 loop spans 12 amino acids. The J segment lost 5 bases and the V segment lost 4 bases, leaving 0 bases of the junction unmatched. CDR3 DNA: TGCGCCAGCAGCCGGGAGGGAGATACGCAGTATTTT. It translates to CASSREGDTQYF.